The 9 T cell receptor beta chains below come from one sample, sequenced in a study of spatial heterogeneity in lung cancer. Whole-study results and caveats: Counts that tracked tumor mutation counts were those of expanded intratumoral alpha and beta TCRs.

The time point: sample taken at primary tumor resection. Which antigens these TCRs recognize remains unknown. TCRdb itself ran the 5' RACE reads through MiXCR, one entry per CDR3 protein. This sample yields more than 2,500 distinct CDR3 sequences, of which roughly 5% are seen a single time; around 19% belongs to the top ten. Sequenced material: lung tumor tissue, taken at surgery. All receptors come from a male donor with early-stage non-small cell lung cancer.

This clonotype was counted at least ten times. The rearrangement links TRBV6-2 or TRBV6-3 to TRBJ2-1, with D tentatively TRBD2 (6 bases). With 2 bases removed from V and 9 bases from J, the gap between germline ends came to 8 bases. Germline V gene sequence: CDR1 MNHEY, CDR2 SVGEGT. CDR3 size: 12 residues. CDR3 sequence reads: CASSYRGGEQFF. The DNA for the CDR3 is TGTGCCAGCAGTTACCGGGGAGGTGAGCAGTTCTTC.

This clonotype is medium-sized. The rearrangement links TRBV19 to TRBJ1-1, with D perhaps TRBD1 (5 bases). Germline CDR1 LNHDA, CDR2 SQIVND (reference sequence). V was trimmed by 4 bases and J by 1 base, leaving 13 bases between them. The CDR3 runs 15 residues. CDR3 in DNA: TGTGCCAGTAGTACCCAGGGTTTTCCGAACACTGAAGCTTTCTTT. It yields the protein CASSTQGFPNTEAFF. The full variable domain, in which reference TRBV19 and TRBJ1-1 provide the parts outside the CDR3, is DGGITQSPKYLFRKEGQNVTLSCEQNLNHDAMYWYRQDPGQGLRLIYYSQIVNDFQKGDIAEGYSVSREKKESFPLTVTSAQKNPTAFYLCASSTQGFPNTEAFFGQGTRLTVV.

This clonotype is medium-sized in the sample. The chain couples TRBV20-1 to TRBJ2-7, with D possibly being TRBD2 (6 bases). CDR1 and CDR2 from the germline V gene are DFQATT and SNEGSKA (reference sequence). V shed 6 bases and J shed 6 bases, with 15 bases lying between them. This CDR3 region has 12 residues. The CDR3 region is CSAPNEGGEQYF. The CDR3 region has the DNA TGCAGTGCACCAAACGAGGGAGGCGAGCAGTACTTC.

As regards this clonotype: The junction differs from germline at one of its ends, possibly a read error. The gene calls are TRBV4-1 and TRBJ1-1, with D possibly being TRBD1 (5 bases). Germline assignment: CDR1 MGHRA and CDR2 YSYEKL. CDR3 size: 15 residues. The CDR3 reads CASNQADNLNTEAFF. The CDR3 region has the DNA TGCGCCAGCAACCAAGCGGACAATCTGAACACTGAAGCTTTCTTT.

At least ten counts were recorded for this clonotype. The rearrangement joins TRBV7-6 to TRBJ2-3; 8 bases map to TRBD2. The CDR3 consists of 18 residues. The junction had 14 bases not matched to a gene; V was cut back by 5 bases and J by 1 base. CDR1 SGHVS and CDR2 FNYEAQ come from the germline V gene. The CDR3 DNA follows: TGTGCCAGCAGCCCGAGACCCCCACTAGCGGAACGCACAGATACGCAGTATTTT. The encoded protein is CASSPRPPLAERTDTQYF.

The sample holds many counts of this clonotype. The rearrangement joins TRBV12-3 or TRBV12-4 to TRBJ2-2, with TRBD1 matching 9 bases. The V gene end was trimmed by 2 bases and the J gene end by 4 bases; junction bases not matched to a gene: 14. CDR3 length: 19 residues. Here the CDR3 DNA reads TGTGCCAGCAGTTTATATGGGACAGGGTTTATTTTAGGCACCGGGGAGCTGTTTTTT. Amino acids: CASSLYGTGFILGTGELFF.

Within the sample, this clonotype is medium-sized. This chain links TRBV7-9 with TRBJ1-5, with TRBD1 matching over 10 bases. Germline V gives CDR1 SEHNR, CDR2 FQNEAQ (reference sequence). J gave up 7 bases and V 4 bases, and 13 bases lay outside the gene matches. CDR3 length equals 17 residues. CDR3 region: CASSSEAGQGFRQPQHF. The CDR3, as DNA: TGTGCCAGCAGCTCCGAAGCGGGACAGGGGTTTAGGCAGCCCCAGCATTTT. Variable domain in full (rest from reference TRBV7-9 and TRBJ1-5): DTGVSQNPRHKITKRGQNVTFRCDPISEHNRLYWYRQTLGQGPEFLTYFQNEAQLEKSRLLSDRFSAERPKGSFSTLEIQRTEQGDSAMYLCASSSEAGQGFRQPQHFGDGTRLSIL.

J is TRBJ1-2 and V is TRBV29-1, with unresolved D. This CDR3 has 12 amino acids. Germline CDR1 reads SQVTM; CDR2 reads ANQGSEA. The V end lost 4 bases, the J end lost 1 base, and 7 bases lay between the germline ends. The CDR3 protein is CSVGGLNYGYTF. The CDR3 coding sequence is TGCAGCGTTGGAGGCCTTAACTATGGCTACACCTTC.

This clonotype is medium-sized. The chain couples TRBV9 to TRBJ2-1; D assignment may be TRBD1 or TRBD2 (5 bases each). Germline V gene lookup returns CDR1 SGDLS and CDR2 YYNGEE. The CDR3 is 15 amino acids. The V end was cut by 1 base, the J end by 1 base, with 9 bases between. DNA for the CDR3: TGTGCCAGCAGCGTACGAGGGGATTCCTACAATGAGCAGTTCTTC. Amino acids: CASSVRGDSYNEQFF.